The T cell receptor beta chain under discussion was sequenced for a study of Graves' ophthalmopathy and Graves' hyperthyroidism. Study summary: Peripheral blood samples were taken at initial diagnosis, before any treatment. General observations from the study: A majority of expanded thyroid clonotypes exceeding 0.001 frequency were likewise present in blood. Ophthalmopathy versus stable hyperthyroidism: 13-signature model gave less than 90% sensitivity, 81.08% specificity.

The table lists this clonotype with many counts. Its antigen is not known. From RNA, the CDR3 regions of TCR beta chains were amplified and sequenced. HTBI-primed RT-PCR formed the first round, and a multiplex PCR formed the second. TCRdb ran MiXCR on the multiplex PCR reads and lists one entry per CDR3 protein. This sample yields approximately 700,000 distinct CDR3 sequences, of which just over 40% are seen a single time; over 2.5% belongs to the top ten. V dropped 5 bases and J dropped 4; count of bases not matched to a gene: 10. Germline CDR1 SGHTA, CDR2 FQGNSA. The CDR3 is made up of 17 amino acids.

The sample consisted of peripheral blood. The rearrangement joins TRBV7-2 to TRBJ1-6; TRBD1 aligns across 8 bases. The sequence was obtained from an adult man with Graves' ophthalmopathy. The chain's CDR3 is CASSLFRQGRYNSPLHF. The CDR3 DNA is TGTGCCAGCAGCCTTTTTCGACAGGGGAGGTATAATTCACCCCTCCACTTT.